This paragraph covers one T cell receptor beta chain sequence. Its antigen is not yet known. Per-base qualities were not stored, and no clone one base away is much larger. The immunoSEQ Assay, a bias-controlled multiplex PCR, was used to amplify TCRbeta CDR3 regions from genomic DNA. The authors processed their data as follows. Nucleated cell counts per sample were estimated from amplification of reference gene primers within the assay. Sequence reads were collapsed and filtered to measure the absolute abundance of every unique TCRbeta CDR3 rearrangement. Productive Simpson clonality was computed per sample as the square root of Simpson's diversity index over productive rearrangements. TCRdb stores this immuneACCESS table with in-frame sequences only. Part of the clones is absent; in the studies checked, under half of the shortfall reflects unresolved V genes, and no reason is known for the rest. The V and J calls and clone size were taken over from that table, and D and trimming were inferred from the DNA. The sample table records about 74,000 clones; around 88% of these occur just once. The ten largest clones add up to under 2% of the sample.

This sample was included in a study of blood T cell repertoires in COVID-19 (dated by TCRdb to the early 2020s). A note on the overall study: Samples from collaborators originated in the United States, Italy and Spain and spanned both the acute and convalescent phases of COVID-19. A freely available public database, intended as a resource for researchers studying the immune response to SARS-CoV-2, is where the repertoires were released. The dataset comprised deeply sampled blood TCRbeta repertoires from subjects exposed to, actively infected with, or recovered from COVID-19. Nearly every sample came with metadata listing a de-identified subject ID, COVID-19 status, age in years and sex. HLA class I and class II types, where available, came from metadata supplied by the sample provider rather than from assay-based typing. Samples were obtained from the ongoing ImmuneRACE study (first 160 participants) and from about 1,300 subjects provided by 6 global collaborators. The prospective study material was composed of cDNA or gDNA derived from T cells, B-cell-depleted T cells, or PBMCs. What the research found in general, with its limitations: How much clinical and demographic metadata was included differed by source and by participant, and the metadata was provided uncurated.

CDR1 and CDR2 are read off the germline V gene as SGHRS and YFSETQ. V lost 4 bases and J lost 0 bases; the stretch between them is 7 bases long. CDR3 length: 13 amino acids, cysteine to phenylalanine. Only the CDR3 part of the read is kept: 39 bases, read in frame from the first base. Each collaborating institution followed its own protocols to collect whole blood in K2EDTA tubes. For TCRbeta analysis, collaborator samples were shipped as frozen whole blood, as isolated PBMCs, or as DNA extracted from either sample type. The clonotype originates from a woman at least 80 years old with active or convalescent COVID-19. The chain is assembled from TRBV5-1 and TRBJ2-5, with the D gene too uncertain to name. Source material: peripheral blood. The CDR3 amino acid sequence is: CASSRPDQETQYF. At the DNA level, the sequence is TGCGCCAGCAGCCGCCCGGACCAAGAGACCCAGTACTTC.